The rows below give T cell receptor beta chains drawn from one sample of a study of blood T cell repertoires in COVID-19. The protocol was immunoSEQ multiplex PCR, while the TCRdb copy is restricted to in-frame clones and leaves out a portion. The data contain about 310,000 clones, around 90% of them singletons. The sequenced sample consisted of peripheral blood. These receptors came from a young man with active or convalescent COVID-19. The CDR3 runs from the conserved cysteine through the conserved F or W. D genes are given only for firm matches. Not all rows give a size; the values are once, few, many and, for expanded clones, a class.

j_call clone_size d_call v_call cdr3_aa cdr3_nt
TRBJ1-4 NA TRBD1 TRBV19 CASSPRQGVNEKLFF TGTGCCAGTAGTCCACGACAGGGTGTTAATGAAAAACTGTTTTTT
TRBJ1-2 NA NA TRBV6-5 CASSFRRGYGYTF TGTGCCAGCAGTTTCCGCAGGGGCTATGGCTACACCTTC
TRBJ2-7 NA TRBD2 TRBV19 CASSARASGNYEQYF TGTGCCAGTAGCGCCCGGGCTAGCGGAAATTACGAGCAGTACTTC
TRBJ2-5 NA NA TRBV5-4 CASSGGSYQETQYF TGTGCCAGCAGCGGCGGCAGTTACCAAGAGACCCAGTACTTC
TRBJ1-3 NA NA TRBV7-2 CASSTRTVTGNTIYF TGTGCCAGCAGTACACGGACAGTAACTGGAAACACCATATATTTT
TRBJ2-7 NA NA TRBV19 CASRGLKGDYNRDYPYEQYF TGTGCCAGTAGGGGTTTGAAGGGGGACTACAACCGGGACTACCCCTACGAGCAGTACTTC
TRBJ2-1 NA NA TRBV24-1 CATSDLDKHNEQFF TGTGCCACCAGTGATCTGGACAAGCACAATGAGCAGTTCTTC
TRBJ1-1 NA TRBD1 TRBV3-1/TRBV3-2 CASSPGTGSTEAFF TGTGCCAGCAGCCCTGGGACAGGGTCGACTGAAGCTTTCTTT
TRBJ1-2 NA NA TRBV9 CASSAYRDSYGYTF TGTGCCAGCAGCGCTTACAGGGATAGCTATGGCTACACCTTC
TRBJ1-5 once TRBD1 TRBV6-2/TRBV6-3 CASSPGGLHNQPQHF TGTGCCAGCAGTCCAGGGGGTCTGCACAATCAGCCCCAGCATTTT
TRBJ1-4 few TRBD1 TRBV5-8 CASSPMDRGGEKLFF TGTGCCAGCAGCCCTATGGACAGGGGAGGTGAAAAACTGTTTTTT
TRBJ1-2 NA NA TRBV18 CASSAVSPTYGYTF TGTGCCAGCTCCGCCGTGTCACCTACTTATGGCTACACCTTC
TRBJ1-5 once NA TRBV4-1 CASSQEEGIVGQPQHF TGCGCCAGCAGCCAAGAGGAGGGGATTGTTGGTCAGCCCCAGCATTTT
TRBJ2-1 NA NA TRBV4-1 CASSQDYANEQFF TGCGCCAGCAGCCAAGATTATGCGAATGAGCAGTTCTTC
TRBJ2-5 NA TRBD1 TRBV11-2 CASSRDRGETQYF TGTGCCAGCAGCCGGGACAGGGGGGAGACCCAGTACTTC
TRBJ1-2 NA NA TRBV19 CASRKDNPSSGYTF TGTGCCAGTAGGAAGGACAACCCAAGTTCCGGCTACACCTTC
TRBJ2-7 NA TRBD2 TRBV3-1/TRBV3-2 CASSRPAGGPVSEQYF TGTGCCAGCAGCCGGCCTGCGGGGGGGCCGGTGAGCGAGCAGTACTTC
TRBJ2-7 NA TRBD1 TRBV27 CATGVRDRAYEQYF TGTGCCACCGGGGTTCGGGACAGGGCCTACGAGCAGTACTTC
TRBJ2-7 NA NA TRBV7-9 CASSLYTSYEQYF TGTGCCAGCAGCTTATATACTTCCTACGAGCAGTACTTC
TRBJ1-1 NA NA TRBV9 CASSVYDNMNTEAFF TGTGCCAGCAGCGTATATGACAACATGAACACTGAAGCTTTCTTT
TRBJ1-1 NA TRBD1 TRBV7-3 CASSLLGQPPHEAFF TGTGCCAGCAGCTTATTGGGACAGCCCCCTCATGAAGCTTTCTTT
TRBJ1-4 NA TRBD1 TRBV19 CASSADRGLEKLFF TGTGCCAGTAGTGCCGACAGGGGGCTTGAAAAACTGTTTTTT
TRBJ2-2 NA TRBD1 TRBV18 CASSPQGAGELFF TGTGCCAGCTCACCGCAGGGGGCCGGGGAGCTGTTTTTT
TRBJ2-5 NA NA TRBV27 CASSLYGANQETQYF TGTGCCAGCAGTTTATACGGAGCAAACCAAGAGACCCAGTACTTC
TRBJ1-6 NA NA TRBV4-3 CASSQGSSGYNSPLHF TGCGCCAGCAGCCAAGGTTCGTCAGGGTATAATTCACCCCTCCACTTT
TRBJ2-1 NA NA TRBV19 CASSTRDWYNEQFF TGTGCCAGTAGTACCCGGGACTGGTACAATGAGCAGTTCTTC
TRBJ1-4 NA NA TRBV7-6 CASSITGSPNEKLFF TGTGCCAGCAGCATTACAGGGTCCCCTAATGAAAAACTGTTTTTT
TRBJ1-2 NA NA TRBV2 CASSEGQVRDYGYTF TGTGCCAGCAGTGAAGGACAGGTGAGGGACTATGGCTACACCTTC
TRBJ1-2 few NA TRBV12-3/TRBV12-4 CASSRSDYGYTF TGTGCCAGCAGTCGGTCGGACTATGGCTACACCTTC
TRBJ2-1 NA NA TRBV3-1/TRBV3-2 CASSQVDRAYNEQFF TGTGCCAGCAGCCAAGTGGACAGAGCGTACAATGAGCAGTTCTTC
TRBJ2-7 NA TRBD2 TRBV7-6 CASSSEMTSGRYEQYF TGTGCCAGCAGCTCCGAGATGACTAGCGGGAGGTACGAGCAGTACTTC
TRBJ1-2 NA TRBD1 TRBV29-1 CSVKRTGPYGYTF TGCAGCGTTAAGCGGACAGGGCCCTATGGCTACACCTTC
TRBJ1-1 NA TRBD1 TRBV19 CASSFTGATEAFF TGTGCCAGTAGTTTTACAGGGGCCACTGAAGCTTTCTTT